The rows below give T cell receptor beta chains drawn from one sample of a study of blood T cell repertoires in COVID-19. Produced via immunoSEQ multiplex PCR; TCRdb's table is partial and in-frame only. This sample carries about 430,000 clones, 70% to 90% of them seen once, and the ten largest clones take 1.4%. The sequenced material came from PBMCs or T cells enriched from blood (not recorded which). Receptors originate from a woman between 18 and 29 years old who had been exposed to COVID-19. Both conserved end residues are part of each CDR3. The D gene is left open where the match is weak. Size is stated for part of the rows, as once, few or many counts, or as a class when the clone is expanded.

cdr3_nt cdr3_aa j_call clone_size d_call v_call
TGCAGCGTTACTGCGGGAAACAATGAGCAGTTCTTC CSVTAGNNEQFF TRBJ2-1 . . TRBV29-1
TGCGCCAGCAGTGAGTCGGGGAGTCTGGTCGGGAGCAATCAGCCCCAGCATTTT CASSESGSLVGSNQPQHF TRBJ1-5 . . TRBV10-2
TGTGCCAGCACCTCCTCACAGGGATACGCTAAAGAGCAGTACTTC CASTSSQGYAKEQYF TRBJ2-7 few . TRBV7-9
TGTGCCAGTAGTACTAGCGGCCCGAGAGGGGAGACCCAGTACTTC CASSTSGPRGETQYF TRBJ2-5 . TRBD2 TRBV19
TGTGCCAGCAGTTACAGACAGTTCTCATACTATGGCTACACCTTC CASSYRQFSYYGYTF TRBJ1-2 . . TRBV6-5
TGTGCCAGCAGCTTAGCAGGGGGCTATGGCTACACCTTC CASSLAGGYGYTF TRBJ1-2 few . TRBV7-2
TGTGCCAGTAGTCTACTAGCGGGAGCTGGAAATGAGCAGTTCTTC CASSLLAGAGNEQFF TRBJ2-1 once TRBD2 TRBV19
TGTGCCAGCAGCATCGCCTCGGGCGGGTACGAGCAGTACTTC CASSIASGGYEQYF TRBJ2-7 . . TRBV27
TGTGCCTGGAGTCCAGGGGGCGAGTACATTCAGTACTTC CAWSPGGEYIQYF TRBJ2-4 . TRBD1 TRBV30
TGCGCCAGCAGCCAAGATCTTGGGACAGCCTCCTACGAGCAGTACTTC CASSQDLGTASYEQYF TRBJ2-7 . TRBD1 TRBV4-3
TGTGCCAGTAGTATCCTGGCAGGGGGTAACTATGGCTACACCTTC CASSILAGGNYGYTF TRBJ1-2 . TRBD1 TRBV19
TGTGCCAGCAGCTCCAGACTAGCGGGGTGGGTTGGGACCCAGTACTTC CASSSRLAGWVGTQYF TRBJ2-5 . TRBD2 TRBV7-6
TGTGCCAGCAGCTTGAGGTTAGGGGGCGACTCCTACGAGCAGTACTTC CASSLRLGGDSYEQYF TRBJ2-7 . TRBD1 TRBV5-6
TGTGCCAGCAGGACAGGGGCCGTTGAAGCTTTCTTT CASRTGAVEAFF TRBJ1-1 . TRBD1 TRBV12-3/TRBV12-4
TGCGCCAGCACGGGGACAGCCGTAGATGAGCAGTACTTC CASTGTAVDEQYF TRBJ2-7 . TRBD1 TRBV10-2
TGTGCCAGCAGTTTACGCGAGAATCAGCCCCAGCATTTT CASSLRENQPQHF TRBJ1-5 . . TRBV27
TGCGCCAGCAGCCCTTTAGGGGTTCTAGCGGGAGGGGCCGGGGAGCTGTTTTTT CASSPLGVLAGGAGELFF TRBJ2-2 once TRBD2 TRBV4-1
TGTGCCAGCAGCCCTGGCGGAGGAGGCTACGAGCAGTACTTC CASSPGGGGYEQYF TRBJ2-7 . . TRBV11-3
TGTGCCAGCAGCTCCCTCCTGAGCGTCACTGAAGCTTTCTTT CASSSLLSVTEAFF TRBJ1-1 . . TRBV27
TGCAGTGCTAGTGCTAGCGGGGGGGGTCAGGAGCAGTTCTTC CSASASGGGQEQFF TRBJ2-1 . TRBD2 TRBV20-1
TGTGCCAGCAGCCTCGGACTAGCGGCCTCCTACGAGCAGTACTTC CASSLGLAASYEQYF TRBJ2-7 . TRBD2 TRBV3-1/TRBV3-2
TGTGCCAGTCGGCCTAGCGGGACCTACGAGCAGTACTTC CASRPSGTYEQYF TRBJ2-7 . TRBD2 TRBV19
TGTGCCTGGAGTGTACCCAACTATATTGAGCAGTTCTTC CAWSVPNYIEQFF TRBJ2-1 . . TRBV30